This TCR beta chain was documented in a study of T cell responses to AZD1222 COVID-19 vaccine. To note about this clone: The antigen is undetermined.

The table came from immunoSEQ multiplex PCR; TCRdb's copy has only in-frame clones and leaves some out. This table holds about 160,000 clones, approximately 91% found once. General study results and limits: Close to half of spike-specific TCRs reportedly recognize unmutated variant regions.

The CDR3 loop spans 14 amino acids. Germline CDR1 reads GTSNPN; CDR2 reads SVGIG (reference sequence). The V gene lost 6 bases and the J gene lost 2 bases, with 17 bases spanning the gap. The rearrangement links TRBV30 to TRBJ2-7; D ambiguous. Source: peripheral blood, taken on day 0 of AZD1222 vaccination. The origin of this receptor is an adult in good health. The CDR3 is CACTRDTETYEQYF. The CDR3 bases are TGTGCCTGCACCCGCGATACAGAAACCTACGAGCAGTACTTC.